This T cell receptor beta chain stems from a study of CD8 T cells in ankylosing spondylitis. General study results and limits: Reported data indicate significant enrichment of disease-linked clones within matched ankylosing spondylitis synovial fluid. About eight highly homologous variants made up a TCR beta motif that seemed to typify ankylosing spondylitis blood.

CDR1 is LGHNA, CDR2 YNFKEQ, per germline. Trimming cost V 2 bases and J 2 bases, with 13 bases left between them. This CDR3 spans 15 amino acids. This clonotype was found a few times. The antigen remains unidentified. As the method for making TCR beta libraries, quantitative 5'-RACE with molecular barcodes was used. TCRdb passed the 5' RACE reads through MiXCR, listing each CDR3 protein once. The top ten clones hold approximately 15% of a sample with some 200,000 distinct CDR3 sequences, over 10% of them seen once. The source is a male donor with ankylosing spondylitis or in good health (not recorded which). The rearrangement links TRBV4-2 to TRBJ2-7; D is perhaps TRBD2 (5 bases). The sample taken for sequencing was blood, either unsorted or a sorted T cell fraction (not recorded which). The CDR3 protein is CASSQQEGGTYEQYF. The CDR3 nucleotides are TGTGCCAGCAGCCAACAAGAAGGAGGTACCTACGAGCAGTACTTC.